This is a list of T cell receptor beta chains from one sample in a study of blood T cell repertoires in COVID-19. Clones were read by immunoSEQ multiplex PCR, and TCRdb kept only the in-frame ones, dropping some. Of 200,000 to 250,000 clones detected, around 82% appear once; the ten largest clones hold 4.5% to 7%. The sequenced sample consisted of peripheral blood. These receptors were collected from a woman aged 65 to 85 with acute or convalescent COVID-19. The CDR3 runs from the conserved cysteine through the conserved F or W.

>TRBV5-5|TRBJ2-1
CASSPLAGAYNEQFF
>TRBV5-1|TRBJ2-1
CASSLEQSGNNEQFF
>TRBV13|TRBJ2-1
CASSLPLAGHNEQFF
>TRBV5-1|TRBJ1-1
CASSSTGQGAEAFF
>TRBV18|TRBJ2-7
CASSQGRTYEQYF
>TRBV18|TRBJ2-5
CASSPRDTTKETQYF
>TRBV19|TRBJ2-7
CASSLVAVEVHEQYF
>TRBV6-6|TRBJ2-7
CASFKRETSYEQYF
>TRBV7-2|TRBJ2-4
CASSLTPDWRSAKNIQYF
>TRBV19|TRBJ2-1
CASSIYMAGGWEDNEQFF
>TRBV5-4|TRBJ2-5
CASSKVGREETQYF
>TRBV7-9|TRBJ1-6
CASRQTGGNSPLHF
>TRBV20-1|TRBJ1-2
CSASGGGTDRVYGYTF
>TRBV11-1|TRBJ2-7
CASSLNPQGSYEQYF
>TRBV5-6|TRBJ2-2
CASSADQGDTGELFF
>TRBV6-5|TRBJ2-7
CASITEVNEQYF
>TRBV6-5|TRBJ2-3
CASSPLAGGTDTQYF
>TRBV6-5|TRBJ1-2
CASSSRDLREDGYTF
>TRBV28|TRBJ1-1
CASRKQGFLPEAFF
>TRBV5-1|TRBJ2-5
CASSYGTSGPQETQYF
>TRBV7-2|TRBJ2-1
CASSLVDEQFF
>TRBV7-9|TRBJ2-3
CASSLGGRLAGRTDTQYF